The 26 T cell receptor beta chains reported below all come from one sample, sequenced in a study of cytomegalovirus exposure and HLA in healthy donors. A multiplex PCR was run with 60 Vbeta primers and 13 Jbeta primers. Only in-frame clones appear in the TCRdb table, and some are missing; sequencing was by immunoSEQ multiplex PCR. The data contain around 100,000 clones, over 60% of them singletons. What was sequenced was PBMCs. These receptors were collected from a man aged 25-45 years in good health and CMV-seropositive.

The chain links TRBV9 to TRBJ1-2; TRBD1 matches at 10 bases. V trimming: 4 bases; J trimming: 0 bases; junction bases outside the gene matches: 6. This CDR3 contains 16 residues. In germline, CDR1 is SGDLS, CDR2 YYNGEE. CDR3 sequence: CASSRQGAATNYGYTF. The CDR3 DNA follows: TGTGCCAGCAGCCGACAGGGGGCGGCAACTAACTATGGCTACACCTTC.

The chain recombines TRBV30 with TRBJ1-2, with D uncertain. The V end lost 0 bases, the J end lost 2 bases, and 10 bases lay between the germline ends. Germline CDR1 and CDR2: GTSNPN and SVGIG (reference sequence). CDR3 length: 14 amino acids. This chain's CDR3 is CAWSVRSQNYGYTF. CDR3 in DNA: TGTGCCTGGAGTGTACGTTCACAGAACTATGGCTACACCTTC.

V usage is TRBV5-4 and J usage is TRBJ2-7, with D possibly TRBD1 on 6 matching bases. Germline CDR1 is SGHNT and CDR2 is YYREEE (reference sequence). The ends were cut back, 4 bases at V and 4 bases at J, with 15 bases in the middle. CDR3 length equals 14 residues. CDR3 in amino acids: CASSTDRHRYEQYF. The CDR3 bases are TGTGCCAGCAGCACCGACAGGCATAGATACGAGCAGTACTTC.

This chain connects TRBV5-1 to TRBJ2-3; D unresolved. V lost 2 bases to trimming and J lost 4 bases, with 14 bases between them. CDR3 size: 15 residues. Per germline, CDR1 SGHRS and CDR2 YFSETQ. CDR3 sequence: CASSFSVPSPDTQYF. CDR3 nucleotide sequence: TGCGCCAGCAGCTTCTCCGTTCCCTCCCCAGATACGCAGTATTTT.

The CDR3 bases are TGTGCCAGCAGTGAAAAGATCGAGGGTCATGAGCAGTTCTTC. Its protein is CASSEKIEGHEQFF. This sequence joins TRBV6-5 and TRBJ2-1; D may be TRBD2 (5 bases). V gave up 5 bases and J gave up 8 bases, with 16 bases separating them. Per germline, CDR1 MNHEY and CDR2 SVGAGI. The CDR3 length is 14 residues.

The genes are TRBV9 and TRBJ2-2; TRBD1 agrees at 8 bases. This CDR3 has 17 residues. Trimming cost V 0 bases and J 2 bases; bases outside gene matches: 6. Germline CDR1 and CDR2: SGDLS and YYNGEE. DNA of the CDR3: TGTGCCAGCAGCGTAGGTGGGGGACAGGATAACACCGGGGAGCTGTTTTTT. The encoded protein is CASSVGGGQDNTGELFF.

This clone was picked up a small number of times. The chain joins TRBV6-5 to TRBJ1-1; tentatively, D is TRBD1 (5 bases). This CDR3 has 14 residues. The germline V gene has CDR1 MNHEY and CDR2 SVGAGI. Trimming took off 0 bases at V and 4 bases at J, with 9 bases between the two ends. CDR3 sequence reads: CASSYSWGVTEAFF. In nucleotides, the CDR3 is TGTGCCAGCAGTTACTCGTGGGGGGTCACTGAAGCTTTCTTT.

This clone was detected a few times. This chain connects TRBV27 to TRBJ1-1; unclear D gene. CDR1 MNHEY and CDR2 SMNVEV come from the germline V gene (reference sequence). Deletions cut 3 bases from V and 9 bases from J, with 14 bases between. This CDR3 comprises 13 residues. The CDR3 region is CASSFAVERKAFF. CDR3 nucleotide sequence: TGTGCCAGCAGTTTTGCCGTCGAGAGGAAAGCTTTCTTT.

The chain employs TRBV7-2 and TRBJ1-1, with D perhaps TRBD1 (6 bases). The CDR3 length is 14 residues. Trimming shortened V by 5 bases and J by 3 bases, and 13 bases separated the two germline ends. The germline gives CDR1 SGHTA, CDR2 FQGNSA. CDR3 sequence reads: CASSTTGFHTEAFF. Here the CDR3 DNA reads TGTGCCAGCAGCACAACAGGGTTCCACACTGAAGCTTTCTTT.

V usage is TRBV5-1 and J usage is TRBJ2-1; no firm D call. Germline CDR1 reads SGHRS; CDR2 reads YFSETQ. The CDR3 spans 16 residues. V lost 4 bases and J 0 bases, leaving 14 bases between the germline ends. The CDR3 region is CASSPASVRSYNEQFF. The CDR3 bases are TGCGCCAGCAGCCCTGCGTCCGTCCGCTCCTACAATGAGCAGTTCTTC.

The J gene is TRBJ2-5, the V gene TRBV14; 9 nucleotides match TRBD1. V lost 3 bases to trimming and J lost 4 bases; unmatched junction nucleotides: 9. The CDR3 runs to 16 residues. Germline CDR1 and CDR2: SGHDN and FVKESK. The CDR3 region has the DNA TGTGCCAGCAGCCAGATCGGGACAGGGTATGGAGAGACCCAGTACTTC. It codes for CASSQIGTGYGETQYF.

This chain connects TRBV15 to TRBJ2-6; possible D gene TRBD2, 8 bases. The germline V gene has CDR1 LNHNV and CDR2 YYDKDF (reference sequence). Trimming cost V 4 bases and J 4 bases, with 17 bases left between them. CDR3 length: 17 amino acids. In DNA, the CDR3 is TGTGCCACCAGCAATCGGGAGGGGGCCTCGGGGGCCAACGTCCTGACTTTC. It translates to CATSNREGASGANVLTF.

This clone occurred many times. DNA of the CDR3: TGTGCCAGCAGCTTATGGATGGGGGGGGATAGCGGCTACACCTTC. It specifies CASSLWMGGDSGYTF. The rearrangement joins TRBV7-2 to TRBJ1-2, with D possibly being TRBD1 (5 bases). This CDR3 has 15 residues. Germline V gives CDR1 SGHTA, CDR2 FQGNSA. Between the trimmed V and J ends, which lost 2 bases and 8 bases, there was a span of 18 bases.

V gene TRBV2 combines with J gene TRBJ2-2; D is possibly TRBD2 (5 bases). V was clipped by 4 bases and J by 7 bases, with 10 bases between them. The CDR3 loop spans 13 amino acids. Germline V CDR1 and CDR2: SNHLY, FYNNEI. The CDR3 region has the DNA TGTGCCAGCAGTGCGAAGCGGTTCGGGGAGCTGTTTTTT. It encodes CASSAKRFGELFF. The whole variable domain, filled in from reference TRBV2 and TRBJ2-2, reads EPEVTQTPSHQVTQMGQEVILRCVPISNHLYFYWYRQILGQKVEFLVSFYNNEISEKSEIFDDQFSVERPDGSNFTLKIRSTKLEDSAMYFCASSAKRFGELFFGEGSRLTVL.

The V and J genes are TRBV7-9 and TRBJ2-5; a possible D gene is TRBD2 (6 bases). The V gene lost 5 bases and the J gene lost 5 bases, with 15 bases spanning the gap. Germline V lookup: CDR1 SEHNR, CDR2 FQNEAQ (reference sequence). The length of the CDR3 is 14 residues. The CDR3 DNA reads as TGTGCCAGCAGCCCGGTGTCGGGAGCCGAGACCCAGTACTTC. It yields the protein CASSPVSGAETQYF.

This clone was seen once. The CDR3 nucleotides are TGCGCCAGCAGCTTTACAGGGTTGCGCTCCTACGAGCAGTACTTC. Amino acid sequence: CASSFTGLRSYEQYF. The chain links TRBV5-1 to TRBJ2-7; a possible D gene is TRBD1 (6 bases). The germline V and J ends were trimmed by 2 bases and 0 bases, with 12 bases remaining between them. The CDR3 has 15 amino acids. Germline CDR1 reads SGHRS; CDR2 reads YFSETQ.

The chain is built from TRBV4-3 and TRBJ1-1; D is uncertain. The CDR3 covers 14 residues. Looked up from germline, CDR1 is LGHNA and CDR2 is YSLEER. Trimming left V 0 bases short and J 0 bases short, with 5 bases between. CDR3 bases: TGCGCCAGCAGCCAAGAGGAGATGAACACTGAAGCTTTCTTT. Translation: CASSQEEMNTEAFF.

CDR3 coding DNA: TGCGCCAGCACTGTTAGGGGGCCGGACAATGAGCAGTTCTTC. Protein sequence: CASTVRGPDNEQFF. The chain uses TRBV10-2 and TRBJ2-1; TRBD1 aligns across 7 bases. This CDR3 has 14 residues. The germline gives CDR1 WSHSY, CDR2 SAAADI. V was pared by 7 bases and J by 5 bases, with 8 bases of the junction left unmatched.

This clone was observed a few times. V gene TRBV19 combines with J gene TRBJ1-4; TRBD1 matches 8 bases. V lost 6 bases to trimming and J lost 7 bases; unmatched junction nucleotides: 7. CDR1 LNHDA and CDR2 SQIVND come from the germline V gene (reference sequence). CDR3 length: 14 amino acids. The CDR3 loop reads CASSPGQVSEKLFF. The CDR3 region has the DNA TGTGCCAGTAGCCCGGGACAGGTTTCTGAAAAACTGTTTTTT.

The chain is built from TRBV6-5 and TRBJ1-2, with D maybe TRBD1 (5 bases). Deletions cut 4 bases from V and 2 bases from J, with 11 bases between. Germline lookup yields CDR1 MNHEY and CDR2 SVGAGI. The CDR3 has 14 residues. For the CDR3, the DNA is TGTGCCAGCAGTTCTACAGGCTTCAACTATGGCTACACCTTC. It specifies CASSSTGFNYGYTF.

The chain is built from TRBV29-1 and TRBJ2-5, with a tentative D call TRBD2 (6 bases). Trimming removed 3 bases at V and 4 bases at J, with 15 bases between. The CDR3 runs to 14 residues. CDR1 and CDR2 from the germline V gene are SQVTM and ANQGSEA. CDR3 amino acids: CSVDFGGVRETQYF. For the CDR3, the DNA is TGCAGCGTTGACTTCGGAGGGGTTCGAGAGACCCAGTACTTC.

The rearrangement uses TRBV5-1 and TRBJ2-1; 10 bases are a match to TRBD1. The CDR3 spans 15 residues. Germline trimming cut 3 bases from V and 8 bases from J; bases unmatched to any gene: 8. CDR1 is SGHRS, CDR2 YFSETQ, per germline. The CDR3 reads CASSYPGQGIYEQFF. The CDR3 coding sequence is TGCGCCAGCAGCTATCCGGGACAGGGGATATATGAGCAGTTCTTC.

The V gene is TRBV27, the J gene TRBJ1-5, with no clear D. Germline V gene sequence: CDR1 MNHEY, CDR2 SMNVEV (reference sequence). Trimming shortened V by 2 bases and J by 5 bases, and 13 bases separated the two germline ends. The CDR3 contains 15 residues. CDR3 sequence: CASSLGPGRDQPQHF. Here the CDR3 DNA reads TGTGCCAGCAGTTTAGGCCCGGGAAGGGATCAGCCCCAGCATTTT.

The chain combines TRBV6-1 with TRBJ1-2; D is unresolved. This CDR3 spans 15 amino acids. Per germline, CDR1 MNHNS and CDR2 SASEGT. Trimming took off 6 bases at V and 0 bases at J, with 14 bases between the two ends. CDR3 nucleotides: TGTGCCAGCAGGGGAGGATCGGGATCTAACTATGGCTACACCTTC. Its protein product is CASRGGSGSNYGYTF.

This chain uses TRBV19 with TRBJ1-2; 7 positions agree with TRBD1. There are 13 residues in the CDR3. Germline V gene lookup returns CDR1 LNHDA and CDR2 SQIVND (reference sequence). J lost 5 bases, V lost 6 bases, and 6 bases had no gene match. The CDR3 loop reads CASRSTGNYGYTF. As DNA, the CDR3 is TGTGCCAGTAGATCGACAGGGAATTATGGCTACACCTTC.

CDR3 sequence reads: CAISESGDREETQYF. CDR3 nucleotides: TGTGCCATCAGTGAGTCAGGGGACAGGGAAGAGACCCAGTACTTC. The chain joins TRBV10-3 to TRBJ2-5, with TRBD1 identical over 9 bases. The V and J ends lost 0 bases and 3 bases, in that order; junction bases with no gene match: 2. The germline V gene has CDR1 ENHRY and CDR2 SYGVKD. The CDR3 is 15 amino acids.